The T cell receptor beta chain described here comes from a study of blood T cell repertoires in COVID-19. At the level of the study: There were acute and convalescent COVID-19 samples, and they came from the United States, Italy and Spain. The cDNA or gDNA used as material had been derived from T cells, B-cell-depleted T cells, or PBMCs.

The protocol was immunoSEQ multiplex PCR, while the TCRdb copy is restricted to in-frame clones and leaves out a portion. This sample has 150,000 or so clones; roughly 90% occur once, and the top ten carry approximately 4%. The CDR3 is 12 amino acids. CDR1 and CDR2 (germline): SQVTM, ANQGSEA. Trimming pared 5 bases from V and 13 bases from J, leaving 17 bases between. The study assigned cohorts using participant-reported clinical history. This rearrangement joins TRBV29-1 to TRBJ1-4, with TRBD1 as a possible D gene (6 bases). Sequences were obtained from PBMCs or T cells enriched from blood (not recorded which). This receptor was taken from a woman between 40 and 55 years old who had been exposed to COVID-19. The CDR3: CSVRMGGGVLFF. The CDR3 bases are TGCAGCGTTCGAATGGGAGGGGGAGTACTGTTTTTT.